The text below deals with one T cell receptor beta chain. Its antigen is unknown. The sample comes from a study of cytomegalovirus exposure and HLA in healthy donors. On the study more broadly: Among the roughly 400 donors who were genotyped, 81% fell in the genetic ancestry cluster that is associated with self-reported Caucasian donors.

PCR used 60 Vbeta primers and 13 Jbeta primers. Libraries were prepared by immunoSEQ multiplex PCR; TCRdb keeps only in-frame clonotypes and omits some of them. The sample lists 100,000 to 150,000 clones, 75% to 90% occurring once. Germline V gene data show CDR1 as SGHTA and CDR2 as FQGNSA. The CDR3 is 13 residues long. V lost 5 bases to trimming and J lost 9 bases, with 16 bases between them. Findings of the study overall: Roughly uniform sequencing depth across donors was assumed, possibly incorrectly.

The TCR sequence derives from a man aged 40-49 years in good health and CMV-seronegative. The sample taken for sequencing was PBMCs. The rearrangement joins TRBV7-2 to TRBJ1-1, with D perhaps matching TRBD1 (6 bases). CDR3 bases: TGTGCCAGCAGCCTTACCGAGGGACAACAAGCTTTCTTT. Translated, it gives CASSLTEGQQAFF.